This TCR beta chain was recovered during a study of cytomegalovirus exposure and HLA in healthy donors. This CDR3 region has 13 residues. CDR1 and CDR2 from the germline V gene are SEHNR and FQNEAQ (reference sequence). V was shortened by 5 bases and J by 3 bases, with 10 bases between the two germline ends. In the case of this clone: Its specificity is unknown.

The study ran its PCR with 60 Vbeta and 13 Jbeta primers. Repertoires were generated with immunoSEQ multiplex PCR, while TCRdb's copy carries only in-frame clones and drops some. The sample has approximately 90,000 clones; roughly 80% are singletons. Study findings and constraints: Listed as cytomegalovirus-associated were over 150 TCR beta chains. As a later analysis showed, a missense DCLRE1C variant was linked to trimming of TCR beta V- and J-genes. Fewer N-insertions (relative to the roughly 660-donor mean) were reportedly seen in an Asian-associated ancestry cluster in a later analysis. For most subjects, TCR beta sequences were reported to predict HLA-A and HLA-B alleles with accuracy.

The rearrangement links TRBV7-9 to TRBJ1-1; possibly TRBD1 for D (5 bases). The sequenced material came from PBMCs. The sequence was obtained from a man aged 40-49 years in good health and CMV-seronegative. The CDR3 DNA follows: TGTGCCAGCAGCCGGGGGAAGGACACTGAAGCTTTCTTT. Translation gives CASSRGKDTEAFF.